This T cell receptor beta chain was recovered during a study of shared clonotypes between healthy human individuals. CDR3 length: 13 amino acids. J gave up 1 base and V 8 bases, and 3 bases lay outside the gene matches. In germline, CDR1 is MGHDK, CDR2 SYGVNS. Measured with immunoSEQ multiplex PCR; TCRdb has only the in-frame clones, and not every one. The data hold nearly 2 million clones, with around 96% observed a single time. Terminally differentiated effector memory CD45RA+ cells were excluded from the naive CD8 cells, which were CD45RO-negative and positively selected for CCR7. This sequence was found in a man younger than 35 in good health. The source material was naive CD8+ T cells sorted from blood. This rearrangement joins TRBV25-1 to TRBJ1-1; 8 bases fit TRBD1. CDR3 DNA: TGTGCCAGCGTGACAGGGGAGAACACTGAAGCTTTCTTT. It codes for CASVTGENTEAFF.